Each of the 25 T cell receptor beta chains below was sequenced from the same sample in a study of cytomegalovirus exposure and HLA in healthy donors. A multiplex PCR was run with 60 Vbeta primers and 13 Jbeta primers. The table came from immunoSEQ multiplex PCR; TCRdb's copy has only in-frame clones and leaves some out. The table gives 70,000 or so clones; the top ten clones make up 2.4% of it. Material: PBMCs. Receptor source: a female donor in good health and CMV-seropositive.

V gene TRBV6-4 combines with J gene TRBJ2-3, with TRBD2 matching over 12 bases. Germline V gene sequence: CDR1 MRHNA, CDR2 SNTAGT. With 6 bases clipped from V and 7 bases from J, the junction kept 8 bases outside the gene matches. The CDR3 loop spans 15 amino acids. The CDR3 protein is CASSPSGGAGNTQYF. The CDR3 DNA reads TGTGCCAGCAGCCCTAGCGGGGGGGCCGGTAATACGCAGTATTTT.

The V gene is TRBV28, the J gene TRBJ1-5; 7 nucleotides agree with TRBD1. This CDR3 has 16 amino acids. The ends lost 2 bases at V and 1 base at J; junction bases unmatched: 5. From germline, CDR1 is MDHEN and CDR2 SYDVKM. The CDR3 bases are TGTGCCAGCAGTTTACGACAGGGTTCGAGCAATCAGCCCCAGCATTTT. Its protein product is CASSLRQGSSNQPQHF.

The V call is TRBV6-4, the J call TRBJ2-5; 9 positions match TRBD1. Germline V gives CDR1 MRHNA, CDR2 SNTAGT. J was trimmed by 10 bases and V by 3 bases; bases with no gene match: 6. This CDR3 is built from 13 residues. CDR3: CASSESGTGNQYF. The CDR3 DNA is TGTGCCAGCAGTGAATCGGGGACAGGGAACCAGTACTTC.

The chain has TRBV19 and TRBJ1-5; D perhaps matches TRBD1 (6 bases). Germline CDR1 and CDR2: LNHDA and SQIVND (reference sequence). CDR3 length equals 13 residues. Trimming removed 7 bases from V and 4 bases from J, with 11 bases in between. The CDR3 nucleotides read TGTGCCAGTACTAAGGACAGAAATCAGCCCCAGCATTTT. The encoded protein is CASTKDRNQPQHF.

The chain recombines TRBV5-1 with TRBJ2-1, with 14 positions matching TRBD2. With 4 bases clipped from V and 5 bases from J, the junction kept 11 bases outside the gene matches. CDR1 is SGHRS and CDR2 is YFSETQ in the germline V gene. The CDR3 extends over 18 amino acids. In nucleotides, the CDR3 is TGCGCCAGCAGCCCCGGACTAGCGGGGGGTTCCACCGACAATGAGCAGTTCTTC. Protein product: CASSPGLAGGSTDNEQFF.

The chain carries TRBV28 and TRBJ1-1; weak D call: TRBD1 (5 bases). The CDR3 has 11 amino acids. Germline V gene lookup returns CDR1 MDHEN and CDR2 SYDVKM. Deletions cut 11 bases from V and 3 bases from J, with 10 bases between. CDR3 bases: TGTGCCGGGGGGGGAGACACTGAAGCTTTCTTT. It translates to CAGGGDTEAFF.

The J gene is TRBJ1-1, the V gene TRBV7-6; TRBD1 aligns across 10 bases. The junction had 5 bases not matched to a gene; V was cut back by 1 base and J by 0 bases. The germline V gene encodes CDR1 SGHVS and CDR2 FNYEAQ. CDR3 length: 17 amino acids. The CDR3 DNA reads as TGTGCCAGCAGCTTAGATCCCGGGACAGGGGTGAACACTGAAGCTTTCTTT. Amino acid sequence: CASSLDPGTGVNTEAFF.

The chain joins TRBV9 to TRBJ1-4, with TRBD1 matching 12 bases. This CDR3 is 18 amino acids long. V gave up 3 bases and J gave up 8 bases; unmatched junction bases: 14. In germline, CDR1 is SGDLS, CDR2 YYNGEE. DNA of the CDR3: TGTGCCAGCAGCGCCAACAGTTGGGACAGGGGGCCCATAGAAAAACTGTTTTTT. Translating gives CASSANSWDRGPIEKLFF.

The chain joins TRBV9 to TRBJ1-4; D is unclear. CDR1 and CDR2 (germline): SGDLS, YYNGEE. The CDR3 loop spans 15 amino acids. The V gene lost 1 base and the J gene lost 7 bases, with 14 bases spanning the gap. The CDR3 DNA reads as TGTGCCAGCAGCGTAAACATGGCGGTGGGTGAAAAACTGTTTTTT. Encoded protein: CASSVNMAVGEKLFF.

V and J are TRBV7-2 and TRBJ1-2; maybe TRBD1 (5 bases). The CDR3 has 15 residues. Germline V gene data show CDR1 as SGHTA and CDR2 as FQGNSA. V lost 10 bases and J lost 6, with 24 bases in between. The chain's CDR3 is CATDRLIDSLHGYTF. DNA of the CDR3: TGTGCCACCGACCGACTGATAGACAGTCTACATGGCTACACCTTC.

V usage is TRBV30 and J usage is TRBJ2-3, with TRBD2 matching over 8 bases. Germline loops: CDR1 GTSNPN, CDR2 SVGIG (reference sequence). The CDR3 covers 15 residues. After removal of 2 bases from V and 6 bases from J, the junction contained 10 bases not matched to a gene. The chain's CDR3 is CAWSNGGGRSDTQYF. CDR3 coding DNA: TGTGCCTGGAGTAACGGGGGGGGCCGATCCGATACGCAGTATTTT.

CDR3 loop: CAWTSTGVSSPLHF. CDR3 sequence (DNA): TGTGCCTGGACTTCGACAGGGGTTAGTTCACCCCTCCACTTT. The chain uses TRBV30 and TRBJ1-6; TRBD1 agrees at 8 bases. Germline CDR1 GTSNPN, CDR2 SVGIG (reference sequence). After removal of 4 bases from V and 9 bases from J, the junction contained 8 bases not matched to a gene. The CDR3 is 14 amino acids. Combining the CDR3 with reference TRBV30 and TRBJ1-6 gives the whole variable domain SQTIHQWPATLVQPVGSPLSLECTVEGTSNPNLYWYRQAAGRGLQLLFYSVGIGQISSEVPQNLSASRPQDRQFILSSKKLLLSDSGFYLCAWTSTGVSSPLHFGNGTRLTVT.

CDR3 sequence: CASRPDRDYYGYTF. CDR3 in DNA: TGTGCCAGCAGACCCGACAGGGACTACTATGGCTACACCTTC. The V and J genes are TRBV6-5 and TRBJ1-2; 7 bases are a match to TRBD1. Per germline, CDR1 MNHEY and CDR2 SVGAGI. The junction had 7 bases not matched to a gene; V was cut back by 6 bases and J by 3 bases. There are 14 residues in the CDR3.

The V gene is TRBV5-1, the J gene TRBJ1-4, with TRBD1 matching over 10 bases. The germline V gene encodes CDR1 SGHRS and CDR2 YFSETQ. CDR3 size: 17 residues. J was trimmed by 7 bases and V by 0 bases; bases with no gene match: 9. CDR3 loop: CASSLAGGQGIGEKLFF. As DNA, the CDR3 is TGCGCCAGCAGCTTGGCAGGGGGACAGGGGATTGGTGAAAAACTGTTTTTT.

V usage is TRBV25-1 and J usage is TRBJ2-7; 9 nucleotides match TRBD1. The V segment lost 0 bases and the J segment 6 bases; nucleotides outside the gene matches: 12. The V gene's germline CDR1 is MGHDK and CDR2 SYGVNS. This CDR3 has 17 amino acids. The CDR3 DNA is TGTGCCAGCAGTGAATATGGGTGGACAGGGGCCCGGGTCGAGCAGTACTTC. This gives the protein CASSEYGWTGARVEQYF.

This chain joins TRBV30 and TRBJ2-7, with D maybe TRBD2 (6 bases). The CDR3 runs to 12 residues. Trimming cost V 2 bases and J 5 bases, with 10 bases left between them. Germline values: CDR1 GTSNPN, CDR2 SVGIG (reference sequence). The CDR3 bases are TGTGCCTGGAGTCCGACTAGTAACGAGCAGTACTTC. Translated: CAWSPTSNEQYF. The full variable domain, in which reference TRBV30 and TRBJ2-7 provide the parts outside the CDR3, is SQTIHQWPATLVQPVGSPLSLECTVEGTSNPNLYWYRQAAGRGLQLLFYSVGIGQISSEVPQNLSASRPQDRQFILSSKKLLLSDSGFYLCAWSPTSNEQYFGPGTRLTVT.

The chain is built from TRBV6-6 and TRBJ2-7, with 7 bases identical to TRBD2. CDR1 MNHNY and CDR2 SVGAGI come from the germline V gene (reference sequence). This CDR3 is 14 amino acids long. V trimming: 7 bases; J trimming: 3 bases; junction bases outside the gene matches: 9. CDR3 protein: CASTSWRESYEQYF. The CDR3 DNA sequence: TGTGCCAGCACCAGCTGGCGGGAGAGCTACGAGCAGTACTTC.

The CDR3 DNA reads TGTGCCAGCAGCTTAGGACAGTTATCCTATGGCTACACCTTC. Amino acid sequence: CASSLGQLSYGYTF. This chain joins TRBV7-9 and TRBJ1-2, with D perhaps TRBD1 (5 bases). The germline gives CDR1 SEHNR, CDR2 FQNEAQ (reference sequence). The germline V and J ends were trimmed by 1 base and 4 bases, with 10 bases remaining between them. The CDR3 is made up of 14 amino acids.

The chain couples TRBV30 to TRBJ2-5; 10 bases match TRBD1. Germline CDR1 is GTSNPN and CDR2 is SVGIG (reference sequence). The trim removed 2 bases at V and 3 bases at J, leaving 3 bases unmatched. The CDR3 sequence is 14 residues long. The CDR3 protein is CAWSTGQGKETQYF. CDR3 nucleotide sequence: TGTGCCTGGAGTACGGGACAGGGGAAAGAGACCCAGTACTTC.

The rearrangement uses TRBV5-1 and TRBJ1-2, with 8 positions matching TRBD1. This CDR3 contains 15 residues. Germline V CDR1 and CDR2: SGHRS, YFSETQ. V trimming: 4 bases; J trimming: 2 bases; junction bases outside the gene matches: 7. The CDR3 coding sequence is TGCGCCAGCAGCCCCAACGGACAGGGAAACTATGGCTACACCTTC. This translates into CASSPNGQGNYGYTF.

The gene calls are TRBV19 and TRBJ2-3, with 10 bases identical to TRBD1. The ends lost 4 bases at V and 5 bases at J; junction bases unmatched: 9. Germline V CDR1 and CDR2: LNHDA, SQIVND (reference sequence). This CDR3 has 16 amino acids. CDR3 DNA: TGTGCCAGTAGTAGCAGGGACAGGGGAAGAGGAGATACGCAGTATTTT. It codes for CASSSRDRGRGDTQYF.

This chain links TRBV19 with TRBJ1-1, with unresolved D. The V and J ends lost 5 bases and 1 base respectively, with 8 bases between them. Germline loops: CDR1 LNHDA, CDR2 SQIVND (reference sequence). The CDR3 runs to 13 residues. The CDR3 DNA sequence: TGTGCCAGTAGTCCCCCAGAGAACACTGAAGCTTTCTTT. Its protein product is CASSPPENTEAFF.

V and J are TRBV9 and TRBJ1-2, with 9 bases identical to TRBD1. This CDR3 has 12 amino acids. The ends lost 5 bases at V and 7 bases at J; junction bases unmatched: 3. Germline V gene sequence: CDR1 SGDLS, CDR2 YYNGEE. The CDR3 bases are TGTGCCAGCAGAGGGACAGGGCTTGGCTACACCTTC. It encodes CASRGTGLGYTF.

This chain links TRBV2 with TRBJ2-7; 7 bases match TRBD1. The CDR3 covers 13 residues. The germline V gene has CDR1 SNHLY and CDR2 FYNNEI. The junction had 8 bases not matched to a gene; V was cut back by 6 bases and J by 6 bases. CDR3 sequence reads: CASSQLQGSEQYF. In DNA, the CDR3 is TGTGCCAGCAGCCAACTACAGGGGTCCGAGCAGTACTTC.

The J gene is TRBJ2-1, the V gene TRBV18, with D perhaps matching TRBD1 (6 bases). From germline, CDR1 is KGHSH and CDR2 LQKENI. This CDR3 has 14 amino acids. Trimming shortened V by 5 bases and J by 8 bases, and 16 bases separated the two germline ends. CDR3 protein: CASSKSQGVDEQFF. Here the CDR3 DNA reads TGTGCCAGCTCAAAATCACAGGGTGTCGATGAGCAGTTCTTC.